This T cell receptor (beta chain) was obtained from a study of T cells in localized non-small cell lung cancer (TCRdb year 2020). Broadly, across the study: Comparing tumors with uninvolved tumor-adjacent lungs, the study looked at the T cell repertoires of 200 to 250 patients with early-stage NSCLC. Of the NSCLC patients, approximately 130 were male and approximately 110 were female, and the mean age was about 69 years. The cohort was made up of 200 to 250 treatment-naive NSCLC patients whose localized lung tumors had been resected.

TCR beta CDR3 regions were sequenced from DNA using the immunoSEQ Assay. On the authors' methods: T cell density was computed as TCR beta template counts normalized to usable DNA estimated by amplifying housekeeping genes. The preseqR package was used to estimate richness by extrapolating to 400,000 templates for PBMC samples and to 120,000 templates for tissue samples. Clonality was calculated as one minus Pielou's evenness. Tissue-enriched TCRs were identified through differential abundance testing performed on productive amino-acid clonotypes, with a minimum total count of 5 and an alpha of 0.1. Repertoire overlap between compartments was quantified with the Jaccard Index and Morisita Overlap Index. GLIPH grouped TCR beta CDR3s together with public tetramer-defined viral CDR3s, and a viral motif had to include at least three viral sequences and show V-gene enrichment. Not all clones reach the TCRdb copy of this immuneACCESS table, which keeps in-frame sequences only. Checked studies attribute under half of the gap to unresolved V genes and leave the rest unexplained. Clone size and V and J calls were adopted from that table, with D and trimming inferred from the DNA. The sample includes 5,500 to 7,500 clones, with about nine tenths observed a single time. The ten largest clones capture under 20% of the sample.

Beyond this particular receptor, the publication reports: Because the study design was exploratory, TCR variables were selected using unadjusted p-values without false-discovery rate correction. Uninvolved tumor-adjacent lung showed the highest T cell clonality, higher than tumor, which suggests more focused antigenic responses in the uninvolved tumor-adjacent lung. Longer overall survival was associated with higher blood T cell density, whereas shorter survival was associated with higher adjacent-lung clonality. Because multi-region tumor sequencing was not done, intratumor heterogeneity could not be ruled out. A median of roughly 60 of the top 100 tumor clones were detected in paired uninvolved adjacent lung, and some 29 of these tumor clones were also found among the top 100 clones of the paired uninvolved adjacent lung.

Measured from the cysteine to the phenylalanine, the CDR3 is 11 residues long. Kept here is only the CDR3 DNA, which spans 33 bases and is read in frame from base 1. V is pared back by 0 bases and J by 8 bases, with 4 bases lying between the germline termini. In the germline V gene, CDR1 corresponds to SNHLY and CDR2 to FYNNEI. As concerns this clone: Its antigen remains unidentified. One base away there is no much larger clone; base qualities are not given.

At diagnosis, peripheral blood, uninvolved tumor-adjacent lung and tumor were collected and stored as a combination of fresh-frozen and FFPE material. For TCR repertoire profiling, blood samples were analyzed as peripheral blood mononuclear cells. The sequence came from a male donor older than 55 with stage I lung adenocarcinoma. Here the sequenced sample was peripheral blood, taken before any cancer treatment. The V gene is TRBV2 and the J gene is TRBJ1-2; no D segment can be confidently identified. The CDR3 loop reads CASSEAGGYTF. The nucleotide sequence reads TGTGCCAGCAGTGAAGCGGGGGGCTACACCTTC.